Each of the 2 T cell receptor beta chains below was sequenced from the same sample in a study of OX40 agonist ivuxolimab in advanced cancers. Assay: immunoSEQ multiplex PCR; the TCRdb copy retains only in-frame clones and omits some. Of about 65,000 clones listed, 89% are singletons. The specimen was CD4+ or CD8+ T cells sorted from blood, collected in a trial of the OX40 agonist ivuxolimab. These TCRs come from an adult with an advanced solid tumor such as melanoma, head and neck, liver or kidney cancer.

The sample holds one count of this clone. The genes are TRBV5-1 and TRBJ1-2; D may be TRBD1 (6 bases). CDR1 and CDR2 (germline): SGHRS, YFSETQ. The germline V and J ends were trimmed by 5 bases and 0 bases, with 11 bases remaining between them. The CDR3 has 14 amino acids. CDR3 bases: TGCGCCAGCAGTCTGGACAGTACTAACTATGGCTACACCTTC. It encodes CASSLDSTNYGYTF.

The rearrangement links TRBV29-1 to TRBJ1-2; 7 bases map to TRBD1. The V gene's germline CDR1 is SQVTM and CDR2 ANQGSEA. CDR3 length equals 11 residues. J lost 6 bases, V lost 6 bases, and 4 bases had no gene match. The chain's CDR3 is CSVRQGDGYTF. In nucleotides, the CDR3 is TGCAGCGTCCGACAGGGAGATGGCTACACCTTC.